This TCR beta chain is from a study of human T cells and chemical hapten exposure. On the study more broadly: The patients were mostly female; they had alopecia areata, totalis or universalis.

The time point here: patch test 1, 2 weeks after DPC sensitization. Stated treatment: therapeutic diphenylcyclopropenone sensitization with weekly scalp DPC. From the RACE reads, TCRdb called clonotypes with MiXCR, one entry per CDR3 protein. The sample has 75,000 to 100,000 distinct CDR3 sequences, about an eighth seen once. There are a few counts of this clonotype. V lost 1 base and J lost 10; bases outside the gene matches: 6. The CDR3 has 13 residues. From germline, CDR1 is SEHNR and CDR2 FQNEAQ (reference sequence). The sample in question was whole blood, obtained in connection with sensitization to the hapten diphenylcyclopropenone (DPC). The chain carries TRBV7-9 and TRBJ1-1, with TRBD1 matching 7 bases. The TCR was taken from a woman in her sixties or seventies with alopecia areata. Some clones in this sample may be carry-over from other donors' samples. CDR3 DNA: TGTGCCAGCAGCTTAGTGGGGACAGCTCCAGCTTTCTTT. Protein sequence: CASSLVGTAPAFF.